The rows below give T cell receptor beta chains drawn from one sample of a study of blood T cell repertoires in COVID-19. TCRdb's table, derived via immunoSEQ multiplex PCR, lists solely in-frame clones and lacks some. The sample shows over 200,000 clones, 80% to 90% of them seen only once. The source material was peripheral blood. The receptors shown here come from an elderly man with acute or convalescent COVID-19. Each CDR3 is given without its conserved first and last residue.

CDR3 protein	V gene	J gene	CDR3 length
ASSLGGHLGKLF	TRBV5-8	TRBJ1-4	12
ASSEAATGSIYGYT	TRBV6-1	TRBJ1-2	14
ASMLAGGADTQY	TRBV6-5	TRBJ2-3	12
ASSPRDFVYNEQF	TRBV9	TRBJ2-1	13
ASGQVTEAF	TRBV3-1/TRBV3-2	TRBJ1-1	9
ASSNNAGTGVNDEQF	TRBV7-9	TRBJ2-1	15
AWSKGLADTQY	TRBV30	TRBJ2-3	11
ASSPSTGGDTQY	TRBV18	TRBJ2-3	12
ASSLTDYSNQPQH	TRBV2	TRBJ1-5	13
ASSFGGRRETQY	TRBV7-2	TRBJ2-5	12
ASSLDNRDGETQY	TRBV27	TRBJ2-5	13
ASSDTLKQPQH	TRBV19	TRBJ1-5	11
ASSLTGDRGETQY	TRBV7-3	TRBJ2-5	13
ASTLTGVGETQY	TRBV2	TRBJ2-5	12
AISESGRLAGSTDTQY	TRBV10-3	TRBJ2-3	16
ASSLTGTGITGELF	TRBV7-8	TRBJ2-2	14
ASSPGQIQETQY	TRBV5-6	TRBJ2-5	12
ASSYSTGRYNEQF	TRBV6-5	TRBJ2-1	13
ASSAIRPGTGGILF	TRBV28	TRBJ1-4	14
AWSKGQGPQETQY	TRBV30	TRBJ2-5	13
ASSEQNWNTEAF	TRBV2	TRBJ1-1	12